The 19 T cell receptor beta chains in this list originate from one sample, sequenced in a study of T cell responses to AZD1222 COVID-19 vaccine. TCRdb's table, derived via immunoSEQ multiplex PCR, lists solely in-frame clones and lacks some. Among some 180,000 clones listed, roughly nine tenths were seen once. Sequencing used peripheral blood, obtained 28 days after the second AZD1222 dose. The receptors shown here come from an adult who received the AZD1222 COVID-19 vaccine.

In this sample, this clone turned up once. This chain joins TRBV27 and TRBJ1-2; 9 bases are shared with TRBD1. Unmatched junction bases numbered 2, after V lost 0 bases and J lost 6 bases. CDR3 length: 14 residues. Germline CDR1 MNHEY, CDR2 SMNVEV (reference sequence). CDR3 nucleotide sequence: TGTGCCAGCAGTTTATCAGGGACAGGGCATGGCTACACCTTC. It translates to CASSLSGTGHGYTF.

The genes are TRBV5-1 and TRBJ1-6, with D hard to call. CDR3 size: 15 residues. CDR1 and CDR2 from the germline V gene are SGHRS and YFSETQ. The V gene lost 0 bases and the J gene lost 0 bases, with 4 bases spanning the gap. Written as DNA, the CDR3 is TGCGCCAGCAGCTTGGGGGCCTCCTATAATTCACCCCTCCACTTT. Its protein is CASSLGASYNSPLHF.

The CDR3 spells CASRDGQLNQPQHF. The CDR3, as DNA: TGTGCCAGCAGGGACGGACAGCTAAATCAGCCCCAGCATTTT. This chain connects TRBV6-5 to TRBJ1-5, with a weak D call TRBD1 (6 bases). This CDR3 is built from 14 residues. V lost 6 bases to trimming and J lost 4 bases, with 13 bases between them. From germline, CDR1 is MNHEY and CDR2 SVGAGI.

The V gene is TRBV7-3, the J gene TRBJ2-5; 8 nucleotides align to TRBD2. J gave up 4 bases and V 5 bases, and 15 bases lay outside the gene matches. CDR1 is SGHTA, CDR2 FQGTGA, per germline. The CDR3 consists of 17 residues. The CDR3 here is CASSVAPGTRGGETQYF. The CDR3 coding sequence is TGTGCCAGCAGCGTCGCCCCCGGGACTAGAGGAGGAGAGACCCAGTACTTC.

CDR3 DNA: TGTGCCAGCAGTGGACAGGCCAACTATGGCTACACCTTC. Its translation: CASSGQANYGYTF. The chain has TRBV2 and TRBJ1-2, with TRBD1 as a possible D gene (6 bases). V dropped 4 bases and J dropped 2 bases, with 8 bases sitting between them. Looked up from germline, CDR1 is SNHLY and CDR2 is FYNNEI. The CDR3 is 13 residues long.

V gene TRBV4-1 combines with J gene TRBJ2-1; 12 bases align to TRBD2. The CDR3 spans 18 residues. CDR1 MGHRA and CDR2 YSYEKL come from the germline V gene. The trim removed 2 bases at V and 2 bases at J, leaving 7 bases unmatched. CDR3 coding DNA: TGCGCCAGCAGCCAACCTAGCGGGGGGGCCGGGACCTACAATGAGCAGTTCTTC. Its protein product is CASSQPSGGAGTYNEQFF.

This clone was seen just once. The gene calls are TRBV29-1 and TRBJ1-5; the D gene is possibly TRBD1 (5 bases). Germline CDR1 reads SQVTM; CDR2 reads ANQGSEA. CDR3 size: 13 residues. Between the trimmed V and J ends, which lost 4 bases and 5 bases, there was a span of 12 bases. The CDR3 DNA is TGCAGCGTTGGAGAGGGGACGTATCAGCCCCAGCATTTT. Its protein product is CSVGEGTYQPQHF.

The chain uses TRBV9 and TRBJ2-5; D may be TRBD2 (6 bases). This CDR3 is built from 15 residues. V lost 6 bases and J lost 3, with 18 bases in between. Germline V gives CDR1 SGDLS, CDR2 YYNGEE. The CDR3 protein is CASTSLADGEETQYF. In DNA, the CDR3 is TGTGCCAGCACTTCCTTAGCGGACGGAGAAGAGACCCAGTACTTC.

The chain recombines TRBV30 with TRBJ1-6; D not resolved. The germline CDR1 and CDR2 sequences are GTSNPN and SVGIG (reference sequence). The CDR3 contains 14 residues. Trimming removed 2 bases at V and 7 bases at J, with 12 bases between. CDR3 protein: CAWSPRPTNSPLHF. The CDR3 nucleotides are TGTGCCTGGAGTCCCCGGCCGACGAATTCACCCCTCCACTTT.

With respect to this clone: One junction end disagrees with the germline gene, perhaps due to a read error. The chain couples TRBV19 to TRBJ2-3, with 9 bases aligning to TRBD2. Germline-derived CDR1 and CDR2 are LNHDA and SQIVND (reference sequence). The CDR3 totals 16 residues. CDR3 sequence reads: CASSVETSGYTDTQYF. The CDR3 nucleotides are TGTGCCAGTAGTGTAGAGACTAGCGGTTATACAGATACGCAGTATTTT.

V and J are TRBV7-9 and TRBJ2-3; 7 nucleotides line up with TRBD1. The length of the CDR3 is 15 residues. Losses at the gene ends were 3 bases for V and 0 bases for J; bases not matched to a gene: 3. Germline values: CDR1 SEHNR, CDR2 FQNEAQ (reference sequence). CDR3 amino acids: CASSLGQTSTDTQYF. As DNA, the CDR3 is TGTGCCAGCAGCTTGGGACAGACTAGCACAGATACGCAGTATTTT.

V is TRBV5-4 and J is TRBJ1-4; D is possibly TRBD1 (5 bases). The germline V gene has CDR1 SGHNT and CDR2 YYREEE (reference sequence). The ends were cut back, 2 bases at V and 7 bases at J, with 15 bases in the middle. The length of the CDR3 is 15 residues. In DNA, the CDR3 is TGTGCCAGCAGCTTAAAGGGCAGGGCGGCTGAAAAACTGTTTTTT. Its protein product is CASSLKGRAAEKLFF.

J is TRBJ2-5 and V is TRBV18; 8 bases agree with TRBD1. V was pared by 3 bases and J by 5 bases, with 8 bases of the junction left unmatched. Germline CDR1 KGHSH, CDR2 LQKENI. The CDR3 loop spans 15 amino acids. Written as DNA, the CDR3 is TGTGCCAGCTCACCCCGTTCAGGGGGCGAGGAGACCCAGTACTTC. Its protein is CASSPRSGGEETQYF.

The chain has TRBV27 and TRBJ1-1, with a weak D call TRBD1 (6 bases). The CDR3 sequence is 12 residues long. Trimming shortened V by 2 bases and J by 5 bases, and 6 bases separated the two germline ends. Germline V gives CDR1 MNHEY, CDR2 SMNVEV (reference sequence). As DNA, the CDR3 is TGTGCCAGCAGTTTAAGGGGGACTGAAGCTTTCTTT. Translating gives CASSLRGTEAFF.

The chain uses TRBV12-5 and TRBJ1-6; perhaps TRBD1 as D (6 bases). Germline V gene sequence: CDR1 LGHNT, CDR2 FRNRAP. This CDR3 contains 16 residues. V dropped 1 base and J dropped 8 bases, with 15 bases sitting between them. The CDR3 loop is CASGLETGDWDSPLHF. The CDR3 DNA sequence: TGTGCTAGTGGTTTGGAGACAGGAGACTGGGATTCACCCCTCCACTTT.

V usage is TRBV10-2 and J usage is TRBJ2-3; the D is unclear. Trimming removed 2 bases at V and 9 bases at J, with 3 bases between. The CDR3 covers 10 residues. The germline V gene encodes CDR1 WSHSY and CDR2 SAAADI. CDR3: CASSEGTQYF. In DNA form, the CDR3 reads TGCGCCAGCAGTGAGGGCACGCAGTATTTT.

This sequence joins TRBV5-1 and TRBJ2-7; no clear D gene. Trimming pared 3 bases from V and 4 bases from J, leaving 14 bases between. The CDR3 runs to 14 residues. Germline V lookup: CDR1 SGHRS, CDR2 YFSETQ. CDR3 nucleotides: TGCGCCAGCAGCTCCGCCCTGACGAATTACGAGCAGTACTTC. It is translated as CASSSALTNYEQYF. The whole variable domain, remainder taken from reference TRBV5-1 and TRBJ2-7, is KAGVTQTPRYLIKTRGQQVTLSCSPISGHRSVSWYQQTPGQGLQFLFEYFSETQRNKGNFPGRFSGRQFSNSRSEMNVSTLELGDSALYLCASSSALTNYEQYFGPGTRLTVT.

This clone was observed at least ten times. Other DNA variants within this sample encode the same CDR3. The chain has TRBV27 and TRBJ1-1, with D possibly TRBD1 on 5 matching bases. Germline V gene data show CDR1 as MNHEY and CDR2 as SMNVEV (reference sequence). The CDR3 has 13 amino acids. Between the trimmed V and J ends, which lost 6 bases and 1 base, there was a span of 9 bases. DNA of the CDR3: TGTGCCAGCAGCCTAGGGGAGAACACTGAAGCTTTCTTT. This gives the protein CASSLGENTEAFF.

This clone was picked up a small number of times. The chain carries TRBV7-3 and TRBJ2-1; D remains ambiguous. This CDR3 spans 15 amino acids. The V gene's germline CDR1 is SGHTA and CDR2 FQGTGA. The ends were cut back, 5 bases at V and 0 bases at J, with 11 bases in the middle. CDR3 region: CASSPLGGSYNEQFF. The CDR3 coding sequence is TGTGCCAGCAGCCCCCTAGGTGGCTCCTACAATGAGCAGTTCTTC. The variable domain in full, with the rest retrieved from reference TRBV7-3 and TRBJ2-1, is GAGVSQTPSNKVTEKGKYVELRCDPISGHTALYWYRQSLGQGPEFLIYFQGTGAADDSGLPNDRFFAVRPEGSVSTLKIQRTERGDSAVYLCASSPLGGSYNEQFFGPGTRLTVL.